The subject of this entry is one TCR beta chain. These data belong to a study of cytomegalovirus exposure and HLA in healthy donors. Study-wide context: The early release's HLA-typed donors yielded some 85 million unique TCRs.

CDR1 and CDR2 from the germline V gene are SGHVS and FQNEAQ. This CDR3 contains 14 residues. The V segment lost 5 bases and the J segment 0 bases; nucleotides outside the gene matches: 2. Both 60 Vbeta primers and 13 Jbeta primers went into the PCR. Method: immunoSEQ multiplex PCR; TCRdb's copy keeps in-frame clones and lacks some. The repertoire has roughly 170,000 clones, more than 80% of them found once; the top ten carry about 0.8%. Healthy bone marrow donors made up the donors. V is TRBV7-8 and J is TRBJ1-1, with TRBD1 matching 8 bases. The sample consisted of PBMCs. This clonotype originated in a woman younger than 30 in good health and CMV-seronegative. CDR3 in DNA: TGTGCCAGCAGCCCGGACAGGGTGAACACTGAAGCTTTCTTT. This gives the protein CASSPDRVNTEAFF.